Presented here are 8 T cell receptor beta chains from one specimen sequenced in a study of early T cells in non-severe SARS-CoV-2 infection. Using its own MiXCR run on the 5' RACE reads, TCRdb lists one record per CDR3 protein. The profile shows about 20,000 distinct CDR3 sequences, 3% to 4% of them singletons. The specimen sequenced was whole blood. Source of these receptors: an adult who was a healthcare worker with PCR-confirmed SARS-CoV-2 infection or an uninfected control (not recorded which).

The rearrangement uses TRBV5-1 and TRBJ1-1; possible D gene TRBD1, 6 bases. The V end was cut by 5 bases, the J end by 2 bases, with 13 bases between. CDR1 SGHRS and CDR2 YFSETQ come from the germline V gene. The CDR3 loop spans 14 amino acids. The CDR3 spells CASSGGAKNTEAFF. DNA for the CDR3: TGCGCCAGCAGTGGGGGGGCGAAAAACACTGAAGCTTTCTTT.

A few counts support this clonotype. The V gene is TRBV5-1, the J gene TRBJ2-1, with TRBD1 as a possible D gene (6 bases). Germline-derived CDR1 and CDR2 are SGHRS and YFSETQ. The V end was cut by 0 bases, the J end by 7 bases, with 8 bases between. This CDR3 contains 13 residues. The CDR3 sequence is CASSLVTGNEQFF. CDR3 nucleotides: TGCGCCAGCAGCTTGGTTACAGGGAATGAGCAGTTCTTC.

This CDR3 reads CASSVSAGGGSTDTQYF. In DNA, the CDR3 is TGTGCCAGCAGCGTATCGGCAGGGGGTGGTAGCACAGATACGCAGTATTTT. The chain employs TRBV9 and TRBJ2-3, with 7 nucleotides matching TRBD1. There are 17 residues in the CDR3. CDR1 and CDR2 from the germline V gene are SGDLS and YYNGEE. V lost 1 base to trimming and J lost 0 bases; unmatched junction nucleotides: 8.

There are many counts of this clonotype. The CDR3, as DNA: TGTGCCAGCAGCCCTTCTAGTTTAGAGACCCAGTACTTC. This sequence encodes CASSPSSLETQYF. This rearrangement joins TRBV7-2 to TRBJ2-5; D gene ambiguous. The CDR3 contains 13 residues. Per the germline V gene, CDR1 is SGHTA and CDR2 is FQGNSA. V lost 5 bases to trimming and J lost 4 bases, with 11 bases between them.

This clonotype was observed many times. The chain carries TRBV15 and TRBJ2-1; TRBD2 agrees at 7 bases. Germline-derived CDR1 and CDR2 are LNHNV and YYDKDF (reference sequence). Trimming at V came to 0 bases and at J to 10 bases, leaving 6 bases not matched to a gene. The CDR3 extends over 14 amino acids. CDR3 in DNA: TGTGCCACCAGCAGAGATCGACTAGCTCGCGAGCAGTTCTTC. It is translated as CATSRDRLAREQFF. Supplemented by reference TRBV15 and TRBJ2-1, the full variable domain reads DAMVIQNPRYQVTQFGKPVTLSCSQTLNHNVMYWYQQKSSQAPKLLFHYYDKDFNNEADTPDNFQSRRPNTSFCFLDIRSPGLGDTAMYLCATSRDRLAREQFFGPGTRLTVL.

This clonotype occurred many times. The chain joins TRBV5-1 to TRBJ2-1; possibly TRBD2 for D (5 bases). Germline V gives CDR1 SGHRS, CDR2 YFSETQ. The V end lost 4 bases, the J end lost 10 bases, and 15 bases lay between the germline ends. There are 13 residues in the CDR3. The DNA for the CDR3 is TGCGCCAGCAGCCTGGCCGGGGTGGGCGAGCAGTTCTTC. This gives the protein CASSLAGVGEQFF.

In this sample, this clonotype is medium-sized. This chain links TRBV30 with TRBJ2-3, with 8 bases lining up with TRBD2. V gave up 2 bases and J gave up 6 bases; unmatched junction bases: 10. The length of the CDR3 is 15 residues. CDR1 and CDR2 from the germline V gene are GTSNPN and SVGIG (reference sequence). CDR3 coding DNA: TGTGCCTGGAGTTCACCGGGACTAGACTCGGATACGCAGTATTTT. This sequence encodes CAWSSPGLDSDTQYF.

CDR3 residues: CASSQRFGGQNIQYF. Here the CDR3 DNA reads TGTGCCAGCAGCCAAAGATTTGGTGGTCAAAACATTCAGTACTTC. The V and J genes are TRBV3-1 and TRBJ2-4; D is undetermined. Looked up from germline, CDR1 is LGHDT and CDR2 is YNNKEL (reference sequence). The CDR3 has 15 amino acids. Trimming removed 2 bases from V and 5 bases from J, with 13 bases in between.